These 9 T cell receptor beta chains came from one sample sequenced in a study of blood T cell repertoires in COVID-19 (dated by TCRdb to about 2020). Library preparation employed the immunoSEQ multiplex PCR assay. Entries here come from immuneACCESS through TCRdb and include only in-frame sequences with V and J called. Some clones fail to appear in such tables; in the studies checked, an unresolved V gene covers under half of the shortfall, and the cause of the remainder is unknown. The sample table lists tens of thousands of clones, about nine tenths of them with a count of one. Of the sample, approximately 1.3% falls within the top ten clones. The specimen sequenced was peripheral blood. The source is a woman older than 75 with acute or convalescent COVID-19.

The V and J genes are TRBV6-5 and TRBJ2-1, with 12 bases lining up with TRBD2. CDR1 and CDR2 from the germline V gene are MNHEY and SVGAGI. With V trimmed by 0 bases and J by 9 bases, 6 bases remained unmatched. The CDR3 totals 16 residues. For the CDR3, the DNA is TGTGCCAGCAGTTACTCGTCGACTAGCGGGAGTCGTGAGCAGTTCTTC. It encodes CASSYSSTSGSREQFF.

The rearrangement joins TRBV19 to TRBJ2-7, with D possibly being TRBD2 (6 bases). V was shortened by 5 bases and J by 0 bases, with 11 bases between the two germline ends. The CDR3 has 14 amino acids. Germline CDR1 reads LNHDA; CDR2 reads SQIVND (reference sequence). The CDR3 protein is CASSGGRSSYEQYF. Here the CDR3 DNA reads TGTGCCAGTAGTGGGGGGAGGAGCTCCTACGAGCAGTACTTC.

The chain employs TRBV3-1 (or the pseudogene TRBV3-2) and TRBJ1-6; tentatively, D is TRBD1 (5 bases). The germline gives CDR1 LGHDT, CDR2 YNNKEL (reference sequence). The CDR3 has 15 amino acids. V gave up 4 bases and J gave up 7 bases, with 14 bases separating them. The CDR3, as DNA: TGTGCCAGCAGCCCTCTTAGACAGCCGAATTCACCCCTCCACTTT. This sequence encodes CASSPLRQPNSPLHF.

The chain links TRBV7-3 to TRBJ2-6; no reliable D call. Per germline, CDR1 SGHTA and CDR2 FQGTGA. Trimming cost V 2 bases and J 0 bases, with 8 bases left between them. CDR3 length: 16 residues. The CDR3 nucleotides read TGTGCCAGCAGCTTAGGCCCGATCTCTGGGGCCAACGTCCTGACTTTC. This sequence encodes CASSLGPISGANVLTF.

This chain joins TRBV7-8 and TRBJ1-1; a weak D match, TRBD1 (5 bases). The CDR3 spans 14 residues. Germline V gives CDR1 SGHVS, CDR2 FQNEAQ. V was trimmed by 0 bases and J by 5 bases, leaving 10 bases between them. The CDR3 sequence is CASSLALRGTEAFF. As DNA, the CDR3 is TGTGCCAGCAGCTTAGCCCTCCGGGGGACTGAAGCTTTCTTT.

The chain is built from TRBV19 and TRBJ1-4; D ambiguous. V was pared by 4 bases and J by 3 bases, with 9 bases between. Germline V lookup: CDR1 LNHDA, CDR2 SQIVND (reference sequence). There are 14 residues in the CDR3. The CDR3 DNA is TGTGCCAGTAGTACAGGATCAGCTAATGAAAAACTGTTTTTT. Its protein is CASSTGSANEKLFF.

Written as DNA, the CDR3 is TGTGCCAGTAGTCCTTACTACGGACTAGGGGCCAACGTCCTGACTTTC. This sequence encodes CASSPYYGLGANVLTF. This chain connects TRBV19 to TRBJ2-6; maybe TRBD2 (6 bases). Trimming cost V 5 bases and J 4 bases, with 15 bases left between them. Germline V gene lookup returns CDR1 LNHDA and CDR2 SQIVND (reference sequence). This CDR3 has 16 residues.

This chain connects TRBV19 to TRBJ2-7; D may be TRBD1 (6 bases). The CDR3 has 17 residues. Trimming cost V 5 bases and J 2 bases, with 22 bases left between them. CDR1 is LNHDA and CDR2 is SQIVND in the germline V gene (reference sequence). Here the CDR3 DNA reads TGTGCCAGTAGTTTCGCGCATCAGGGGTCCTCGGCCTACGAGCAGTACTTC. Translating gives CASSFAHQGSSAYEQYF.

CDR3 loop: CATSRRTDPYEQYF. The CDR3 DNA is TGTGCCACCAGCAGAAGGACAGACCCCTACGAGCAGTACTTC. This chain uses TRBV15 with TRBJ2-7; a possible D gene is TRBD1 (6 bases). CDR3 length: 14 residues. Germline CDR1 is LNHNV and CDR2 is YYDKDF (reference sequence). V shed 2 bases and J shed 2 bases, with 10 bases lying between them.